The rows below give T cell receptor beta chains drawn from one sample of a study of blood T cell repertoires in COVID-19. Some clones are missing from TCRdb's copy, which holds only in-frame ones; the method was immunoSEQ multiplex PCR. The table lists about 250,000 clones, 86% of them singletons, with around 1.5% in the top ten. Sequencing used peripheral blood. The origin of the receptors is a woman between 55 and 75 years old who had recovered from COVID-19. The CDR3 runs from the conserved cysteine through the conserved F or W. A D gene is named only where the DNA matches it firmly. Size values are once, few and many counts, or a class for expanded clones, and some rows have none.

j_call,clone_size,d_call,v_call,cdr3_nt,cdr3_aa
TRBJ2-4,-,-,TRBV19,TGTGCCAGTAGTATAGCTCCCGGGGAGACGCTCCAGTACTTC,CASSIAPGETLQYF
TRBJ2-5,-,TRBD2,TRBV24-1,TGTGCCACCAGTGCCCCGGGAGAGGGAGCGGGGGCCGTAAAAGAGACCCAGTACTTC,CATSAPGEGAGAVKETQYF
TRBJ2-7,-,TRBD1,TRBV27,TGTGCCAGCAGAACGGACAGGGGGGGCGAGCAGTACTTC,CASRTDRGGEQYF
TRBJ2-7,-,-,TRBV6-5,TGTGCCAGCAGCTATGACAGACCCTACGAGCAGTACTTC,CASSYDRPYEQYF
TRBJ1-4,-,-,TRBV15,TGTGCCACCAGCAGAGATGGCAGGCCAACTAATGAAAAACTGTTTTTT,CATSRDGRPTNEKLFF
TRBJ2-7,-,-,TRBV19,TGTGCCAGTAGTATGGGCCCAGGGTCCTCCTACGAGCAGTACTTC,CASSMGPGSSYEQYF
TRBJ1-1,-,TRBD1,TRBV24-1,TGTGCCACCAGTGATGGGACCTACAGGGGGCCTGGGAACACTGAAGCTTTCTTT,CATSDGTYRGPGNTEAFF
TRBJ2-4,-,-,TRBV6-5,TGTGCCAGCAGTTTTTCCGGGACAAGTGGCATTCAGTACTTC,CASSFSGTSGIQYF
TRBJ2-7,-,-,TRBV5-4,TGTGCCAGCAGATCCCAGGACTACGAGCAGTACTTC,CASRSQDYEQYF
TRBJ1-1,-,TRBD1,TRBV4-3,TGCGCCAGCAGCCATCACCAGGGGGGAGCTTTCTTT,CASSHHQGGAFF
TRBJ2-3,-,TRBD1,TRBV7-3,TGTGCCAGCAGCCCGACAGGGTACCGCACAGATACGCAGTATTTT,CASSPTGYRTDTQYF
TRBJ1-5,-,-,TRBV7-2,TGTGCCAGCAGCTTAGCTTGGGGCCGAGATCAGCCCCAGCATTTT,CASSLAWGRDQPQHF
TRBJ1-5,-,-,TRBV3-1/TRBV3-2,TGTGCCAGCAGCCAGAGACAGAGCAATCAGCCCCAGCATTTT,CASSQRQSNQPQHF
TRBJ1-5,few,-,TRBV19,TGTGCCAGTGTTCCGGCAGGGCATAATCAGCCCCAGCATTTT,CASVPAGHNQPQHF
TRBJ2-7,-,-,TRBV7-2,TGTGCCAGCAGTCACAGCTCCTACGAGCAGTACTTC,CASSHSSYEQYF
TRBJ2-5,-,TRBD2,TRBV12-5,TGTGCTAGTGCCTCGGGGGGACGGTTACAAGAGACCCAGTACTTC,CASASGGRLQETQYF
TRBJ1-3,-,-,TRBV6-2/TRBV6-3,TGTGCCAGCAGTTACGGCAGGGGAAACACCATATATTTT,CASSYGRGNTIYF
TRBJ1-3,-,TRBD1,TRBV11-2,TGTGCCAGCACCTATTGGGACAGAACCCGACTCTCTGGAAACACCATATATTTT,CASTYWDRTRLSGNTIYF
TRBJ1-1,-,-,TRBV6-6,TGTGCCAGCAGTTGGCCCTCGGGGACTGAAGCTTTCTTT,CASSWPSGTEAFF
TRBJ2-7,-,TRBD1,TRBV6-5,TGTGCCAGCCACGGGACAGGAGATGTCCTCGAGCAGTACTTC,CASHGTGDVLEQYF
TRBJ1-1,-,-,TRBV18,TGTGCCAGCTCACCACAGACTAAGGCTAACACTGAAGCTTTCTTT,CASSPQTKANTEAFF
TRBJ1-5,-,-,TRBV6-1,TGTGCCAGCAGTGATTCGGGAAACAATCAGCCCCAGCATTTT,CASSDSGNNQPQHF
TRBJ1-3,-,-,TRBV28,TGTGCCAGCAGTTCCCCTCGGGGAGGGTTCGCCATATATTTT,CASSSPRGGFAIYF
TRBJ2-5,-,TRBD1,TRBV5-1,TGCGCCAGCAGCTTGTCAACAGGGGGGTCAGAGACCCAGTACTTC,CASSLSTGGSETQYF
TRBJ1-1,-,TRBD1,TRBV5-1,TGCGCCAGCAGCTTGTTGCAGGGGGCGGGGAACACTGAAGCTTTCTTT,CASSLLQGAGNTEAFF
TRBJ1-2,once,-,TRBV6-5,TGTGCCAGCAGTAGAGAAACCTATGGCTACACCTTC,CASSRETYGYTF
TRBJ1-2,-,-,TRBV7-2,TGTGCCAGCAGCTGGAAGATCAGGGATGGCTACACCTTC,CASSWKIRDGYTF
TRBJ1-1,-,-,TRBV9,TGTGCCAGCAGCCCCCGCGTTGTTGGGAACACTGAAGCTTTCTTT,CASSPRVVGNTEAFF
TRBJ1-6,once,-,TRBV10-3,TGTGCCATCAGTGAGTCGGAAGGGGCCCAAAATTCACCCCTCCACTTT,CAISESEGAQNSPLHF